These 24 T cell receptor beta chains were sequenced from one sample in a study of T cell repertoires in cytomegalovirus infection. TCRdb re-called the reads with MiXCR, one entry per CDR3 protein. The table lists hundreds of thousands of distinct CDR3 sequences, 33% of them singletons. These receptors' targets are unknown. The material was cultured PBMCs, obtained from culture after CMV antigen stimulation. Receptors were obtained from a human donor in good health (CMV status not recorded). Some clones in this sample may be carry-over from other donors' samples.

The J gene is TRBJ2-2, the V gene TRBV19; TRBD2 agrees at 11 bases. V was clipped by 8 bases and J by 7 bases; unmatched bases: 9. There are 15 residues in the CDR3. CDR1 LNHDA and CDR2 SQIVND come from the germline V gene (reference sequence). CDR3 in amino acids: CASSNSGRAIGELFF. DNA of the CDR3: TGTGCCAGTTCTAATAGCGGGAGGGCGATCGGGGAGCTGTTTTTT.

The table lists this clonotype with many counts. The rearrangement joins TRBV7-2 to TRBJ2-2; the D is unclear. This CDR3 has 16 amino acids. V was clipped by 2 bases and J by 1 base, with 11 bases between them. In germline, CDR1 is SGHTA, CDR2 FQGNSA. CDR3 sequence (DNA): TGTGCCAGCAGCTTAAGCCCACAGAAGAACACCGGGGAGCTGTTTTTT. It yields the protein CASSLSPQKNTGELFF.

The table lists this clonotype with a few counts. The chain joins TRBV20-1 to TRBJ1-2; the D is unclear. Germline V CDR1 and CDR2: DFQATT, SNEGSKA (reference sequence). V shed 0 bases and J shed 5 bases, with 10 bases lying between them. This CDR3 spans 13 amino acids. CDR3 in DNA: TGCAGTGCTAGAGATTCAATCCCTTATGGCTACACCTTC. The encoded protein is CSARDSIPYGYTF.

This clonotype was picked up a small number of times. CDR3 DNA: TGTGCCAGCAGCTTAACCGGGGCAGTTGAAGCTTTCTTT. It specifies CASSLTGAVEAFF. The V and J genes are TRBV7-9 and TRBJ1-1; TRBD1 might be the D (5 bases). There are 13 residues in the CDR3. The germline CDR1 and CDR2 sequences are SEHNR and FQNEAQ (reference sequence). With 2 bases removed from V and 7 bases from J, the gap between germline ends came to 11 bases.

This chain links TRBV2 with TRBJ2-1; 8 nucleotides line up with TRBD2. This CDR3 comprises 12 residues. Germline values: CDR1 SNHLY, CDR2 FYNNEI. Unmatched junction bases numbered 5, after V lost 10 bases and J lost 6 bases. CDR3 protein: CAIGTRGNEQFF. CDR3 sequence (DNA): TGTGCCATCGGGACTAGGGGCAATGAGCAGTTCTTC.

This clonotype came up a few times. The DNA for the CDR3 is TGTGCCAGCAGCTTGGACAGGTTGTTGGTGCAGCCCCAGCATTTT. Translating it yields CASSLDRLLVQPQHF. The chain couples TRBV7-2 to TRBJ1-5; the match to TRBD1 covers 7 bases. The V gene end was trimmed by 3 bases and the J gene end by 7 bases; junction bases not matched to a gene: 9. The CDR3 contains 15 residues. CDR1 and CDR2 (germline): SGHTA, FQGNSA.

V is TRBV7-2 and J is TRBJ2-7; TRBD1 or TRBD2 may be the D gene (5 bases each). V was clipped by 5 bases and J by 3 bases, with 14 bases between them. Germline V gene sequence: CDR1 SGHTA, CDR2 FQGNSA. The CDR3 has 14 amino acids. The DNA for the CDR3 is TGTACCAGCAGCGAGGGGTCTATTCTCTACGAGCAGTACTTC. Its protein product is CTSSEGSILYEQYF.

This sequence joins TRBV6-6 and TRBJ1-5, with D possibly matching TRBD1 (5 bases). Germline CDR1 MNHNY, CDR2 SVGAGI (reference sequence). Trimming took 0 bases from V and 1 from J, leaving 7 bases between them. This CDR3 comprises 15 residues. CDR3 in DNA: TGTGCCAGCAGTTACTCGAAGGGGAGCAATCAGCCCCAGCATTTT. It codes for CASSYSKGSNQPQHF.

The rearrangement uses TRBV12-3 or TRBV12-4 and TRBJ1-1; no reliable D call. The CDR3 loop spans 15 amino acids. V was trimmed by 3 bases and J by 11 bases, leaving 22 bases between them. The CDR3 region is CASSFSDPSTSPAFF. The CDR3 DNA is TGTGCCAGCAGTTTTAGTGACCCAAGTACGTCCCCCGCTTTCTTT.

The rearrangement joins TRBV27 to TRBJ2-5; the D is unclear. The CDR3 contains 14 residues. Trimming pared 3 bases from V and 4 bases from J, leaving 12 bases between. The germline V gene encodes CDR1 MNHEY and CDR2 SMNVEV (reference sequence). The CDR3 is CASSFPGRPETQYF. In nucleotides, the CDR3 is TGTGCCAGCAGTTTCCCTGGGCGGCCAGAGACCCAGTACTTC.

The DNA for the CDR3 is TGTGCCAGCTCACCCGGGACTAGCGGGGGCGGGGAGCAGTTCTTC. This encodes CASSPGTSGGGEQFF. The chain has TRBV18 and TRBJ2-1, with 14 bases lining up with TRBD2. CDR3 length: 15 residues. Germline V CDR1 and CDR2: KGHSH, LQKENI. V was pared by 3 bases and J by 10 bases, with 5 bases of the junction left unmatched.

The V and J genes are TRBV6-8 and TRBJ2-1; the match to TRBD2 covers 12 bases. Germline CDR1 and CDR2: MNHGY and SAAAGT. The V segment lost 7 bases and the J segment 4 bases; nucleotides outside the gene matches: 5. CDR3 length: 15 amino acids. The CDR3 reads CASTRLAGGYNEQFF. The CDR3 bases are TGTGCCAGCACCCGCCTAGCGGGGGGGTACAATGAGCAGTTCTTC.

This clonotype was found a few times. The chain employs TRBV3-1 and TRBJ1-1; perhaps TRBD1 as D (6 bases). The CDR3 is 15 amino acids. Germline-derived CDR1 and CDR2 are LGHDT and YNNKEL (reference sequence). V was trimmed by 4 bases and J by 5 bases, leaving 17 bases between them. The DNA for the CDR3 is TGTGCCAGCAGCCCAATACAGGGAGGTGGGACTGAAGCTTTCTTT. As protein: CASSPIQGGGTEAFF.

A word on this clonotype: At one boundary the junction diverges from the germline segment, which might be a read error. The rearrangement uses TRBV6-2 or TRBV6-3 and TRBJ1-1; D might be TRBD1 (6 bases). The CDR3 spans 12 residues. Germline CDR1 MNHEY, CDR2 SVGEGT. In nucleotides, the CDR3 is TGTGCCAGCAGTTCAAGGGGGACTGAAGCTTTATTT. It codes for CASSSRGTEALF.

The V gene is TRBV7-2, the J gene TRBJ2-7; D may be TRBD1 (5 bases). Germline V CDR1 and CDR2: SGHTA, FQGNSA. The length of the CDR3 is 14 residues. V was clipped by 7 bases and J by 0 bases, with 13 bases between them. CDR3 nucleotide sequence: TGTGCCAGCAACCAGGGCTCCCTCTCCTACGAGCAGTACTTC. Translating gives CASNQGSLSYEQYF.

Here the CDR3 reads CASSLGVSGYEQYF. The CDR3 DNA reads as TGTGCCAGCAGCTTAGGGGTGTCGGGATACGAGCAGTACTTC. This sequence joins TRBV7-8 and TRBJ2-7, with D possibly matching TRBD2 (5 bases). The CDR3 runs 14 residues. V was cut by 1 base and J by 4 bases, with 11 bases left in between. Germline V gene sequence: CDR1 SGHVS, CDR2 FQNEAQ. Full variable domain (rest looked up from reference TRBV7-8 and TRBJ2-7): GAGVSQSPRYKVAKRGQDVALRCDPISGHVSLFWYQQALGQGPEFLTYFQNEAQLDKSGLPSDRFFAERPEGSVSTLKIQRTQQEDSAVYLCASSLGVSGYEQYFGPGTRLTVT.

In DNA, the CDR3 is TGTGCCAGTAGATTTAGCGATGGGGGCGATACGCAGTATTTT. Translating gives CASRFSDGGDTQYF. The V gene is TRBV19, the J gene TRBJ2-3; perhaps TRBD1 as D (6 bases). This CDR3 spans 14 amino acids. V was clipped by 6 bases and J by 6 bases, with 16 bases between them. CDR1 and CDR2 from the germline V gene are LNHDA and SQIVND (reference sequence).

This clonotype was counted at least ten times. Here the CDR3 reads CASSSRTGGGEQYF. The CDR3 bases are TGTGCCAGCAGCTCTCGAACAGGGGGCGGCGAGCAGTACTTC. The chain has TRBV7-2 and TRBJ2-7; 9 nucleotides agree with TRBD1. The length of the CDR3 is 14 residues. In germline, CDR1 is SGHTA, CDR2 FQGNSA. V trimming: 4 bases; J trimming: 6 bases; junction bases outside the gene matches: 7.

For this clonotype: Its ends do not fully match the called genes, so a read error is possible. The V call is TRBV7-9, the J call TRBJ1-2; D remains unclear. Germline V CDR1 and CDR2: SEHNR, FQNEAQ (reference sequence). This CDR3 has 16 amino acids. CDR3 residues: CVSSQLILTQGYGYTF. For the CDR3, the DNA is TGTGTCAGCAGCCAACTTATTTTGACGCAAGGCTATGGCTACACCTTC.

This chain connects TRBV6-2 or TRBV6-3 to TRBJ2-3, with D possibly TRBD2 on 6 matching bases. Germline V gives CDR1 MNHEY, CDR2 SVGEGT. V dropped 7 bases and J dropped 6 bases, with 14 bases sitting between them. CDR3 length equals 13 residues. The CDR3 DNA sequence: TGTGCCAGCACCAGGGCCGCGGGGGATACGCAGTATTTT. Encoded protein: CASTRAAGDTQYF.

J is TRBJ2-7 and V is TRBV11-2; D tentatively fits TRBD1 or TRBD2 (5 bases each). CDR3 length: 14 amino acids. Trimming removed 5 bases from V and 3 bases from J, with 14 bases in between. CDR1 SGHAT and CDR2 FQNNGV come from the germline V gene. The CDR3 sequence: CASSHHQGDYEQYF. Here the CDR3 DNA reads TGTGCCAGCAGCCACCATCAGGGAGACTACGAGCAGTACTTC. The full variable domain, with the rest looked up from reference TRBV11-2 and TRBJ2-7, is EAGVAQSPRYKIIEKRQSVAFWCNPISGHATLYWYQQILGQGPKLLIQFQNNGVVDDSQLPKDRFSAERLKGVDSTLKIQPAKLEDSAVYLCASSHHQGDYEQYFGPGTRLTVT.

V usage is TRBV7-8 and J usage is TRBJ1-1; 9 bases line up with TRBD1. J was trimmed by 0 bases and V by 5 bases; bases with no gene match: 4. The length of the CDR3 is 15 residues. The germline CDR1 and CDR2 sequences are SGHVS and FQNEAQ. In DNA form, the CDR3 reads TGTGCCAGCAGCAAGGACAGGGGACTGAACACTGAAGCTTTCTTT. Translated: CASSKDRGLNTEAFF.

This chain connects TRBV28 to TRBJ2-6; D remains ambiguous. The V end lost 3 bases, the J end lost 4 bases, and 10 bases lay between the germline ends. Per germline, CDR1 MDHEN and CDR2 SYDVKM. This CDR3 has 15 residues. CDR3 residues: CASSFQTPGANVLTF. Here the CDR3 DNA reads TGTGCCAGCAGTTTCCAGACTCCCGGGGCCAACGTCCTGACTTTC.

At least ten counts were recorded for this clonotype. The chain combines TRBV7-2 with TRBJ2-5; tentatively, D is TRBD1 (6 bases). Germline-derived CDR1 and CDR2 are SGHTA and FQGNSA. Trimming shortened V by 2 bases and J by 3 bases, and 10 bases separated the two germline ends. The CDR3 sequence is 14 residues long. This CDR3 reads CASSLSRGEETQYF. The CDR3 nucleotides read TGTGCCAGCAGCTTAAGCAGGGGTGAAGAGACCCAGTACTTC.